This T cell receptor (beta chain) was sequenced during a study of control samples from healthy donors and cancer patients. CDR1 is SGHNT and CDR2 is YYREEE in the germline V gene (reference sequence). Trimming shortened V by 4 bases and J by 5 bases, and 21 bases separated the two germline ends. The CDR3 is made up of 16 amino acids. Sequencing used immunoSEQ multiplex PCR; TCRdb keeps in-frame clones, though not all of them. The data show 100,000 or so clones, around nine tenths seen once. This chain links TRBV5-4 with TRBJ1-1; D possibly corresponds to TRBD1 (5 bases). This sequence originates from a man aged 30 to 45 in good health. The sample comprised blood. The CDR3 DNA reads TGTGCCAGCAGCCCGTTGGGGACTACCCTAGGGACTGAAGCTTTCTTT. This codes for CASSPLGTTLGTEAFF.